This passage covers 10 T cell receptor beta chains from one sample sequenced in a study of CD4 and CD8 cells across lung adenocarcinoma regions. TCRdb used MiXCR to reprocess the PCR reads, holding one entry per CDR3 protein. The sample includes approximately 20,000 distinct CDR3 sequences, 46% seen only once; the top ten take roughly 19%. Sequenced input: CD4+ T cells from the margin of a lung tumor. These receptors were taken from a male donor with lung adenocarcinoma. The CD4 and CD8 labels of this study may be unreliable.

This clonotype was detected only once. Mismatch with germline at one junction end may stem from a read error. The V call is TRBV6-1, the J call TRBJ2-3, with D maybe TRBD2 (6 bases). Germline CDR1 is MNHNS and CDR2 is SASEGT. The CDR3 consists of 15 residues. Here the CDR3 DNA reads TGTGCCAGCAGCGAGGCTCTGGGAGGCACAGATACTCAGTACTTT. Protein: CASSEALGGTDTQYF.

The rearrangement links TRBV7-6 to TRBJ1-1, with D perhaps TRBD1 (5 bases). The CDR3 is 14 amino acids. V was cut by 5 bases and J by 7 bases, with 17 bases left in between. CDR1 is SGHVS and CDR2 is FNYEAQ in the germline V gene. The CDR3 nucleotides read TGTGCCAGCAGCGCGCATACAGGATCCATTGAAGCTTTCTTT. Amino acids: CASSAHTGSIEAFF.

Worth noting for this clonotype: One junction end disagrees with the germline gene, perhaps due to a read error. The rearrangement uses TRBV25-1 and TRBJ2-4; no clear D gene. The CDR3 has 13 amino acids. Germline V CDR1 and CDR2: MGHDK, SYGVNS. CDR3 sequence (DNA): TGCGCCAGGAGTCAAAGAGCCAAAGATACTCAGTACTTC. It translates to CARSQRAKDTQYF. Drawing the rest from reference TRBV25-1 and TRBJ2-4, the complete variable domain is EADIYQTPRYLVIGTGKKITLECSQTMGHDKMYWYQQDPGMELHLIHYSYGVNSTEKGDLSSESTVSRIRTEHFPLTLESARPSHTSQYLCARSQRAKDTQYFGAGTRLSVL.

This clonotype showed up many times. Here the CDR3 DNA reads TGTGCCAGCAACCGGGCTAGCGGGGCTTACTATGAGCAGTTCTTC. As protein: CASNRASGAYYEQFF. The V and J genes are TRBV6-1 and TRBJ2-1, with TRBD2 matching 9 bases. CDR1 and CDR2 from the germline V gene are MNHNS and SASEGT. This CDR3 comprises 15 residues. V lost 7 bases to trimming and J lost 8 bases; unmatched junction nucleotides: 12.

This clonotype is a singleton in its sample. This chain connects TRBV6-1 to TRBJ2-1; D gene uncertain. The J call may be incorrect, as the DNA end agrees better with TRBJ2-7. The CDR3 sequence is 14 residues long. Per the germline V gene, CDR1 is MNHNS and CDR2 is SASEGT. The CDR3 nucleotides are TGTGCCAGCAGTGAATCTGCCAGGTCGGGCGAGCAGTACTTC. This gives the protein CASSESARSGEQYF.

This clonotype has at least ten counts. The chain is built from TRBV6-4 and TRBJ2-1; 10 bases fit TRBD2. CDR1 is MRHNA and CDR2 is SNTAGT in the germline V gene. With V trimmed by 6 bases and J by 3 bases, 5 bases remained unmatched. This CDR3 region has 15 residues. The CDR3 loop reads CASSTGTSDYNEQFF. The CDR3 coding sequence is TGTGCCAGCAGCACCGGGACTAGCGACTACAATGAGCAGTTCTTC.

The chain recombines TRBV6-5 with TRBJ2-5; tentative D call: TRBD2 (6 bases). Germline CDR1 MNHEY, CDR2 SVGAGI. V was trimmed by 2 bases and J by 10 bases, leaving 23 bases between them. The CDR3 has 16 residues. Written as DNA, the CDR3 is TGTGCCAGCAGTTACGGTGGAATAGCGGAAGTAAAGATCCAGTACTTC. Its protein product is CASSYGGIAEVKIQYF.

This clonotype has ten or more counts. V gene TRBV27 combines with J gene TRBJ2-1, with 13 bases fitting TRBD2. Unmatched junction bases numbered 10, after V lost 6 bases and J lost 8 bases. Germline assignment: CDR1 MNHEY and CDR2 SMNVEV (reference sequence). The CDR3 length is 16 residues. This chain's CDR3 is CASSSPGTSGTYEQFF. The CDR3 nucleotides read TGTGCCAGCAGCTCTCCGGGGACTAGCGGGACTTATGAGCAGTTCTTC.

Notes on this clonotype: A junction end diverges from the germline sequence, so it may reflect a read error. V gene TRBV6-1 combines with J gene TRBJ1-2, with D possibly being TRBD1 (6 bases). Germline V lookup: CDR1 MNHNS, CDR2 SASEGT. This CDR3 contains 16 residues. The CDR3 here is CARSGGGGGASYGYTF. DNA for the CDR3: TGTGCCAGGAGTGGGGGGGGGGGGGGGGCCTCATATGGCTACACCTTC.

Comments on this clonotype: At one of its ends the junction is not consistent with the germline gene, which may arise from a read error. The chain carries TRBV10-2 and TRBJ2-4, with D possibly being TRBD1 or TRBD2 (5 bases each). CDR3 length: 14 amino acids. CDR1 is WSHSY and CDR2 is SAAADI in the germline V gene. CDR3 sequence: CASRGVSGKDMQYF. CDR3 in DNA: TGCGCCAGCAGGGGGGTGTCAGGGAAAGACATGCAGTACTTC.